One and the same sample provided the 32 T cell receptor beta chains below, sequenced in a study of cytomegalovirus exposure and HLA in healthy donors (dated by TCRdb to 2016 to 2017). The method behind the library was the immunoSEQ multiplex PCR assay. For the multiplex PCR, a mixture combining 60 forward primers for TCR Vbeta segments and 13 reverse primers for TCR Jbeta segments was used. Here the immuneACCESS table is served through TCRdb, limited to in-frame sequences with V and J called. Missing clones are a known gap in these copies; in checked studies unresolved V genes cover under half, and the rest lacks a known reason. This specimen's table enumerates 55,000 to 75,000 clones. 4% of the sample belongs to the ten largest clones. Sequenced material: PBMCs. The receptors stem from a male donor in good health and CMV-seronegative.

The chain joins TRBV7-6 to TRBJ1-2; D unresolved. V was shortened by 5 bases and J by 0 bases, with 10 bases between the two germline ends. The V gene's germline CDR1 is SGHVS and CDR2 FNYEAQ. The length of the CDR3 is 14 residues. CDR3 region: CASSELKSNYGYTF. CDR3 sequence (DNA): TGTGCCAGCAGCGAGTTGAAATCTAACTATGGCTACACCTTC.

V and J are TRBV7-6 and TRBJ2-5; 9 nucleotides agree with TRBD2. Germline V gives CDR1 SGHVS, CDR2 FNYEAQ. The CDR3 sequence is 17 residues long. The ends lost 1 base at V and 5 bases at J; junction bases unmatched: 11. The CDR3, as DNA: TGTGCCAGCAGCTTAGATGCGGGGGGGCGCTTATCTGAGACCCAGTACTTC. Protein product: CASSLDAGGRLSETQYF.

J is TRBJ2-3 and V is TRBV4-2; possibly TRBD1 for D (5 bases). This CDR3 comprises 14 residues. In germline, CDR1 is LGHNA, CDR2 YNFKEQ. Deletions cut 0 bases from V and 4 bases from J, with 8 bases between. CDR3 in DNA: TGTGCCAGCAGCCAAGATGGCAGGGCAGATACGCAGTATTTT. Amino acids: CASSQDGRADTQYF.

The rearrangement links TRBV6-5 to TRBJ2-1; 9 bases are shared with TRBD2. J lost 7 bases, V lost 0 bases, and 4 bases had no gene match. CDR1 and CDR2 (germline): MNHEY, SVGAGI. The CDR3 runs to 15 residues. CDR3 sequence: CASSYSGTSRNEQFF. CDR3 bases: TGTGCCAGCAGTTACTCGGGGACTAGCCGAAATGAGCAGTTCTTC.

V and J are TRBV9 and TRBJ2-2; D is ambiguous. The CDR3 has 12 amino acids. Germline loops: CDR1 SGDLS, CDR2 YYNGEE. Trimming pared 6 bases from V and 7 bases from J, leaving 10 bases between. CDR3 coding DNA: TGTGCCAGCACCCTAAACGACGGGGAGCTGTTTTTT. Translating it yields CASTLNDGELFF.

J is TRBJ1-6 and V is TRBV7-2, with no clear D. Per the germline V gene, CDR1 is SGHTA and CDR2 is FQGNSA. This CDR3 has 14 residues. The V gene lost 5 bases and the J gene lost 0 bases, with 5 bases spanning the gap. The CDR3 loop reads CASSSRSYNSPLHF. The DNA of the CDR3 is TGTGCCAGCAGCAGCCGCTCCTATAATTCACCCCTCCACTTT.

The gene calls are TRBV18 and TRBJ2-7, with 7 bases aligning to TRBD1. This CDR3 comprises 14 residues. CDR1 is KGHSH and CDR2 is LQKENI in the germline V gene. After removal of 3 bases from V and 2 bases from J, the junction contained 4 bases not matched to a gene. CDR3 amino acids: CASSPEGAPYEQYF. DNA of the CDR3: TGTGCCAGCTCACCCGAGGGGGCGCCCTACGAGCAGTACTTC.

Written as DNA, the CDR3 is TGTGCCAGCACCCGTCAGGGTGCCGACAATGAGCAGTTCTTC. This codes for CASTRQGADNEQFF. This sequence joins TRBV5-6 and TRBJ2-1; TRBD1 might be the D (5 bases). V lost 6 bases, J lost 5 bases, and 15 bases lay in between. CDR3 size: 14 residues. Germline loops: CDR1 SGHDT, CDR2 YYEEEE.

CDR3 in amino acids: CASSFARENEKLFF. For the CDR3, the DNA is TGTGCCAGCAGCTTTGCCAGGGAAAATGAAAAACTGTTTTTT. The gene calls are TRBV7-9 and TRBJ1-4, with D possibly being TRBD1 (5 bases). V was clipped by 3 bases and J by 5 bases, with 10 bases between them. Germline lookup yields CDR1 SEHNR and CDR2 FQNEAQ (reference sequence). This CDR3 is built from 14 residues.

The V gene is TRBV9, the J gene TRBJ2-3; 14 nucleotides match TRBD2. The length of the CDR3 is 14 residues. Germline assignment: CDR1 SGDLS and CDR2 YYNGEE. V lost 2 bases and J lost 8; bases outside the gene matches: 1. For the CDR3, the DNA is TGTGCCAGCAGCGTCGGACTAGCGGGGGGTACGCAGTATTTT. It codes for CASSVGLAGGTQYF.

J is TRBJ1-6 and V is TRBV5-4; 7 bases line up with TRBD1. The CDR3 is made up of 14 amino acids. The trim removed 0 bases at V and 7 bases at J, leaving 1 base unmatched. Germline values: CDR1 SGHNT, CDR2 YYREEE (reference sequence). CDR3 in amino acids: CASSLETGNSPLHF. CDR3 nucleotides: TGTGCCAGCAGCTTGGAGACAGGGAATTCACCCCTCCACTTT.

This chain connects TRBV19 to TRBJ2-5, with 11 bases fitting TRBD2. The J call may be in error: the DNA end matches TRBJ2-7 better. The CDR3 is 16 residues long. Germline loops: CDR1 LNHDA, CDR2 SQIVND (reference sequence). CDR3 in DNA: TGTGCCAGTAGTAAGACCGGGACTAGCGGAAAGAGCGAGCAGTACTTC. Its protein is CASSKTGTSGKSEQYF.

V is TRBV2 and J is TRBJ2-1, with 8 bases fitting TRBD1. Germline V gene lookup returns CDR1 SNHLY and CDR2 FYNNEI. Trimming at V came to 6 bases and at J to 5 bases, leaving 9 bases not matched to a gene. CDR3 size: 15 residues. CDR3 DNA sequence: TGTGCCAGCAGGGGCGGGTCAGGGGGCCACAATGAGCAGTTCTTC. It translates to CASRGGSGGHNEQFF.

This chain uses TRBV29-1 with TRBJ2-7, with 7 bases matching TRBD1. The CDR3 consists of 14 residues. Germline V lookup: CDR1 SQVTM, CDR2 ANQGSEA. After removal of 2 bases from V and 7 bases from J, the junction contained 11 bases not matched to a gene. The CDR3 DNA reads TGCAGCGTTGAAAGCCGGGACAGCCCTACAGAGCAGTACTTC. Translated, it gives CSVESRDSPTEQYF.

The chain combines TRBV6-5 with TRBJ2-3; the match to TRBD1 covers 7 bases. With V trimmed by 0 bases and J by 5 bases, 5 bases remained unmatched. Germline loops: CDR1 MNHEY, CDR2 SVGAGI. The length of the CDR3 is 15 residues. The CDR3, as DNA: TGTGCCAGCAGTTACTCGTTAAGGGGGCAAGATACGCAGTATTTT. Protein: CASSYSLRGQDTQYF.

V is TRBV19 and J is TRBJ1-4, with D hard to call. The V end lost 3 bases, the J end lost 8 bases, and 13 bases lay between the germline ends. This CDR3 contains 14 residues. In germline, CDR1 is LNHDA, CDR2 SQIVND (reference sequence). The CDR3 bases are TGTGCCAGTAGTATCGGCCAATCGGGGGAAAAACTGTTTTTT. This codes for CASSIGQSGEKLFF.

In regard to this clone: The junction and the germline gene differ at one end; a read error may be behind it. This sequence joins TRBV2 and TRBJ2-1; D is ambiguous. This CDR3 region has 14 residues. Looked up from germline, CDR1 is SNHLY and CDR2 is FYNNEI. The CDR3 DNA follows: TGTGCCAGCAGCGAAGGACGGATCGACAATGGGCAGTTCTTC. This translates into CASSEGRIDNGQFF.

This sequence joins TRBV19 and TRBJ2-2; possibly TRBD2 for D (6 bases). V was cut by 3 bases and J by 9 bases, with 23 bases left in between. CDR1 is LNHDA and CDR2 is SQIVND in the germline V gene (reference sequence). CDR3 length: 17 amino acids. CDR3 amino acids: CASSIFSGTGQHRELFF. The CDR3 bases are TGTGCCAGTAGTATTTTCTCCGGGACTGGACAACACCGGGAGCTGTTTTTT.

This sequence joins TRBV2 and TRBJ2-1; 7 bases agree with TRBD1. This CDR3 spans 13 amino acids. Germline values: CDR1 SNHLY, CDR2 FYNNEI. With 5 bases clipped from V and 7 bases from J, the junction kept 5 bases outside the gene matches. CDR3 in amino acids: CASSLTGVNEQFF. The CDR3 DNA reads as TGTGCCAGCAGTTTAACAGGGGTTAATGAGCAGTTCTTC.

The chain recombines TRBV5-1 with TRBJ1-3; 7 nucleotides match TRBD1. CDR1 SGHRS and CDR2 YFSETQ come from the germline V gene. This CDR3 comprises 16 residues. V trimming: 0 bases; J trimming: 3 bases; junction bases outside the gene matches: 6. The CDR3 DNA follows: TGCGCCAGCAGCTTGGGACAGGGAGGTGGTGGAAACACCATATATTTT. Translation: CASSLGQGGGGNTIYF.

The CDR3 DNA follows: TGTGCCACCGAATGGGTAACAGGGGCCTATGGCTACACCTTC. This translates into CATEWVTGAYGYTF. V usage is TRBV6-1 and J usage is TRBJ1-2; 7 bases are shared with TRBD1. Looked up from germline, CDR1 is MNHNS and CDR2 is SASEGT. The J segment lost 4 bases and the V segment lost 10 bases, leaving 12 bases of the junction unmatched. This CDR3 is built from 14 residues.

The V and J genes are TRBV4-1 and TRBJ2-3; 8 bases are shared with TRBD2. The J segment lost 2 bases and the V segment lost 3 bases, leaving 7 bases of the junction unmatched. Germline V lookup: CDR1 MGHRA, CDR2 YSYEKL. The CDR3 covers 16 residues. The CDR3 region has the DNA TGCGCCAGCAGCCAGTCACTAGCGGAATACACAGATACGCAGTATTTT. It specifies CASSQSLAEYTDTQYF.

The rearrangement links TRBV7-8 to TRBJ1-5; D unclear. The CDR3 totals 17 residues. The V and J ends lost 0 bases and 2 bases respectively, with 14 bases between them. Germline V CDR1 and CDR2: SGHVS, FQNEAQ. The CDR3 sequence: CASSLALAGMGNQPQHF. CDR3 in DNA: TGTGCCAGCAGCTTAGCATTAGCGGGGATGGGCAATCAGCCCCAGCATTTT.

J is TRBJ2-7 and V is TRBV27, with TRBD2 identical over 7 bases. The CDR3 is made up of 15 amino acids. V shed 6 bases and J 2 bases; nucleotides not matched to a gene: 10. Germline assignment: CDR1 MNHEY and CDR2 SMNVEV (reference sequence). Here the CDR3 DNA reads TGTGCCAGCAGCTGGGGGGGAGGAAACCCCTACGAGCAGTACTTC. Its translation is CASSWGGGNPYEQYF.

This sequence joins TRBV7-8 and TRBJ1-1; 9 nucleotides line up with TRBD1. Trimming cost V 4 bases and J 7 bases; bases outside gene matches: 7. Germline CDR1 reads SGHVS; CDR2 reads FQNEAQ. The CDR3 is 14 residues long. The CDR3 DNA is TGTGCCAGCAGCTGGAAACAGGGGGCGGTTGAAGCTTTCTTT. This gives the protein CASSWKQGAVEAFF. The full variable domain, in which reference TRBV7-8 and TRBJ1-1 provide the parts outside the CDR3, is GAGVSQSPRYKVAKRGQDVALRCDPISGHVSLFWYQQALGQGPEFLTYFQNEAQLDKSGLPSDRFFAERPEGSVSTLKIQRTQQEDSAVYLCASSWKQGAVEAFFGQGTRLTVV.

The chain has TRBV30 and TRBJ1-2; D gene uncertain. The CDR3 spans 11 residues. Trimming took off 1 base at V and 8 bases at J, with 8 bases between the two ends. CDR1 and CDR2 from the germline V gene are GTSNPN and SVGIG (reference sequence). The CDR3 spells CAWSEAGGYTF. The CDR3 DNA sequence: TGTGCCTGGAGTGAGGCGGGCGGCTACACCTTC.

This chain joins TRBV29-1 and TRBJ2-5, with no clear D. This CDR3 is built from 12 residues. Germline assignment: CDR1 SQVTM and CDR2 ANQGSEA. Trimming cost V 3 bases and J 2 bases, with 7 bases left between them. CDR3: CSVETRQETQYF. DNA for the CDR3: TGCAGCGTTGAGACGAGGCAAGAGACCCAGTACTTC.

The chain recombines TRBV7-8 with TRBJ1-1; D might be TRBD1 (6 bases). CDR3 length equals 15 residues. Germline V gene data show CDR1 as SGHVS and CDR2 as FQNEAQ. V lost 1 base to trimming and J lost 1 base, with 10 bases between them. CDR3 residues: CASSLGQGWNTEAFF. The CDR3 DNA reads as TGTGCCAGCAGCTTAGGTCAGGGGTGGAACACTGAAGCTTTCTTT.

The genes are TRBV4-3 and TRBJ1-5; D call uncertain. The V gene lost 0 bases and the J gene lost 1 base, with 4 bases spanning the gap. This CDR3 is 14 amino acids long. Per germline, CDR1 LGHNA and CDR2 YSLEER. In DNA, the CDR3 is TGCGCCAGCAGCCAAGACCAGAGCAATCAGCCCCAGCATTTT. Protein: CASSQDQSNQPQHF.

This rearrangement joins TRBV7-9 to TRBJ1-4; 7 bases are shared with TRBD1. This CDR3 has 14 amino acids. V shed 5 bases and J 4 bases; nucleotides not matched to a gene: 4. Germline CDR1 reads SEHNR; CDR2 reads FQNEAQ (reference sequence). The CDR3 sequence is CASSPQGVNEKLFF. The CDR3 DNA sequence: TGTGCCAGCAGCCCCCAGGGGGTTAATGAAAAACTGTTTTTT.

The rearrangement links TRBV5-1 to TRBJ2-5; TRBD1 is a possible D gene (5 bases). Trimming removed 4 bases from V and 2 bases from J, with 9 bases in between. This CDR3 has 13 amino acids. Germline V CDR1 and CDR2: SGHRS, YFSETQ. The DNA of the CDR3 is TGCGCCAGCAGCCCCCGACAGCAAGAGACCCAGTACTTC. Translated, it gives CASSPRQQETQYF. Drawing the rest from reference TRBV5-1 and TRBJ2-5, the complete variable domain is KAGVTQTPRYLIKTRGQQVTLSCSPISGHRSVSWYQQTPGQGLQFLFEYFSETQRNKGNFPGRFSGRQFSNSRSEMNVSTLELGDSALYLCASSPRQQETQYFGPGTRLLVL.

As regards this clone: At the DNA level, this CDR3 is encoded by other sequences in the same sample as well. The genes are TRBV11-3 and TRBJ2-1; tentative D call: TRBD2 (5 bases). Trimming took 4 bases from V and 7 from J, leaving 8 bases between them. Per germline, CDR1 SGHNT and CDR2 YENEEA. CDR3 length: 12 amino acids. CDR3 loop: CASSSAGNEQFF. The DNA of the CDR3 is TGTGCCAGCAGCTCCGCGGGTAATGAGCAGTTCTTC.